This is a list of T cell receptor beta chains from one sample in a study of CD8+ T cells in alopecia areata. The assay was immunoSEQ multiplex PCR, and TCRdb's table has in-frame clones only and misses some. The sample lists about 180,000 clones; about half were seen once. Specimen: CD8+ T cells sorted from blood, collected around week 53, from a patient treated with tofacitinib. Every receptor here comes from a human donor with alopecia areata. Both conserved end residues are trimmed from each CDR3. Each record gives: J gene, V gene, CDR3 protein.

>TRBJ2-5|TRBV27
ASSFRGGGETQY
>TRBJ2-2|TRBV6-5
ASRIPNTGELF
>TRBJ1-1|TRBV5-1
ASSLKYGREAF
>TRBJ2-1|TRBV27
ASSLLARAKDEQF
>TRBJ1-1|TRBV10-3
AIIGENTEAF
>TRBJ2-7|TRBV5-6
ASSSTGTRSYEQY
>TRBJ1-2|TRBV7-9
ASSHPRQGDYGYT
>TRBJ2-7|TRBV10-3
AISESAGRTYEQY
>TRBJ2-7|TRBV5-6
ASSLGTTYEQY
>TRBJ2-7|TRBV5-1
ASSLEHYEQY
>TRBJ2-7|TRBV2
ASSEEISAGTSYEQY
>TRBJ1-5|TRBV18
ASSPYESNQPQH
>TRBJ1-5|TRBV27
ASSSGTAANQPQH
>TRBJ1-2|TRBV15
ATSRGVGYGYT
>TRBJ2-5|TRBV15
ATPWNRGEETQY
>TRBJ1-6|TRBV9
ASSVGGAGYNSPLH
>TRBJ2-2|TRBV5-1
ASSFGFVLGVRGGELF
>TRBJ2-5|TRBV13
ASSLGGVETQY
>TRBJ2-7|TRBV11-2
ASSLPGQGAYEQY
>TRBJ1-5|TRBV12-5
ASGLMQGAQPQH
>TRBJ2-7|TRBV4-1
ASSPGWTGGFEQY
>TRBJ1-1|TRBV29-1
SDPPWNTEAF
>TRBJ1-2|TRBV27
ASSLFGAGNYGYT
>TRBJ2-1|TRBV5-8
ASSRAGHYNEQF
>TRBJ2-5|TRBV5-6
ASSSMSATGKAETQY
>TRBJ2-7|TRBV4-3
ASSQDPSSEWLSYEQY
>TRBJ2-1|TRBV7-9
ASSLFVAGGPYEQF